A single sample is the source of the 18 T cell receptor beta chains below, sequenced in a study of tumor-infiltrating lymphocytes in primary liver carcinoma. The study co-extracted DNA and RNA from about 21-30 mg of unsorted bulk tissue. With 500 to 650 ng total RNA as template and a constant-region primer, TCR beta cDNA was made. Amplification in three nested multiplex PCR rounds with slightly modified ARM-PCR gave rise to TCR beta libraries. Two initial PCR rounds of approximately 10 cycles each paired TRBV1-TRBV30 forward primers with a C-beta reverse primer. In TCRdb, the multiplex PCR reads were re-called with MiXCR into one record per CDR3 protein. The sample shows some 190,000 distinct CDR3 sequences, over 80% of them seen only once. Source material: tumor tissue from primary liver carcinoma. These receptors came from a man in his forties with primary liver carcinoma and hepatitis B virus infection.

Worth noting for this clonotype: This likely comes from a read error, as the CDR3 has no conserved phenylalanine or tryptophan at its end. The chain joins TRBV29-1 to TRBJ2-1, with TRBD2 identical over 16 bases. The germline V gene encodes CDR1 SQVTM and CDR2 ANQGSEA. The ends lost 6 bases at V and 10 bases at J; junction bases unmatched: 9. The CDR3 extends over 15 amino acids. For the CDR3, the DNA is TGCAGCGTCGACGGGACTAGCGGGAGGGCATGGGAGCAGTTCTAC. This sequence encodes CSVDGTSGRAWEQFY.

To note about this clonotype: Because the CDR3 is missing its conserved closing phenylalanine or tryptophan, this is likely a read error. V usage is TRBV4-3 and J usage is TRBJ2-1; TRBD1 matches at 7 bases. The germline gives CDR1 LGHNA, CDR2 YSLEER. CDR3 length: 16 residues. Here the CDR3 DNA reads TGCGCCAGCGGCCAAGATGTAGGGGGCCTGTACAATGAGCAGTTCATC. Its protein product is CASGQDVGGLYNEQFI.

Points on this clonotype: One junction end does not reproduce the germline sequence, and a read error may be involved. Written as DNA, the CDR3 is TGCGCCAGCAGCCCCCCTAGCGGGAGTCCACCCATTAGCAGAGATACGCAGTATTTT. This gives the protein CASSPPSGSPPISRDTQYF. The V gene is TRBV5-1, the J gene TRBJ2-3; 10 bases match TRBD2. This CDR3 spans 19 amino acids. Per germline, CDR1 SGHRS and CDR2 YFSETQ.

Worth noting for this clonotype: An end of the junction differs from the germline gene, which may be a read error. The rearrangement uses TRBV6-1 and TRBJ2-3; D could derive from TRBD1 or TRBD2 (5 bases each). The germline gives CDR1 MNHNS, CDR2 SASEGT. CDR3 length: 14 residues. CDR3: CANSLPLGANTQYF. CDR3 bases: TGTGCCAACAGTTTACCCCTCGGGGCAAATACGCAGTATTTT.

In regard to this clonotype: The junction and the germline gene differ at one end; a read error may be behind it. The genes are TRBV5-4 and TRBJ2-5, with a tentative D call TRBD2 (5 bases). Germline CDR1 SGHNT, CDR2 YYREEE (reference sequence). CDR3 size: 14 residues. Here the CDR3 DNA reads TGTGCCGGCAGCGTAGTGGGAGCTGGGGAGACCCAGTACTTC. Translation: CAGSVVGAGETQYF.

With regard to this clonotype: Mismatch with germline at one junction end may stem from a read error. The V gene is TRBV29-1, the J gene TRBJ2-5; 12 bases agree with TRBD2. CDR3 size: 15 residues. Germline lookup yields CDR1 SQVTM and CDR2 ANQGSEA. CDR3 DNA sequence: TGCAGCGCAAACGGACTAGCGGGACGTGCTGAGACCCAGTATTTC. Translation: CSANGLAGRAETQYF.

The V and J genes are TRBV29-1 and TRBJ2-7; a weak D match, TRBD2 (5 bases). Trimming shortened V by 6 bases and J by 6 bases, and 15 bases separated the two germline ends. CDR3 length equals 12 residues. Germline V CDR1 and CDR2: SQVTM, ANQGSEA. In nucleotides, the CDR3 is TGCAGCGTCAAGGATGAGGGCATCGAGCAGTACTTC. Translating gives CSVKDEGIEQYF.

The rearrangement uses TRBV6-2 or TRBV6-3 and TRBJ2-6; D not certain. Germline CDR1 is MNHEY and CDR2 is SVGEGT. Between the trimmed V and J ends, which lost 7 bases and 8 bases, there was a span of 21 bases. The CDR3 has 16 amino acids. The CDR3 sequence: CASKGRFPSVPNVLTF. CDR3 nucleotide sequence: TGTGCCAGCAAGGGCAGGTTTCCTTCAGTGCCCAACGTCCTGACTTTC.

On this clonotype itself: One end of the junction does not line up with germline, which may come from a read error. The rearrangement uses TRBV5-5 and TRBJ2-5, with unresolved D. The CDR3 is 12 amino acids. Germline CDR1 is SGHKS and CDR2 is YYEKEE (reference sequence). In DNA, the CDR3 is TGTACCAGCAGCTTGAGTACAGAGACCCTGTACTTC. Protein: CTSSLSTETLYF.

Comments on this clonotype: Relative to the germline gene, one junction end is altered; a read error may explain this. This rearrangement joins TRBV5-6 to TRBJ2-7; D may be TRBD2 (6 bases). The CDR3 is made up of 15 amino acids. The germline gives CDR1 SGHDT, CDR2 YYEEEE. Written as DNA, the CDR3 is TGTGCCAGCAGTCGGACCCGGGAGTACTCCTACGAGCAATACTTC. It is translated as CASSRTREYSYEQYF.

The CDR3 nucleotides are TGTGCCAGCAGTGTACAGTGGGCAAGGAGCACTGAAGCTTTCTTT. It yields the protein CASSVQWARSTEAFF. The chain uses TRBV6-2 or TRBV6-3 and TRBJ1-1; D is uncertain. CDR3 size: 15 residues. V was clipped by 5 bases and J by 4 bases, with 17 bases between them. Germline loops: CDR1 MNHEY, CDR2 SVGEGT.

This clonotype was observed a handful of times. Without the conserved terminal phenylalanine or tryptophan, this CDR3 likely stems from a read error. The chain links TRBV6-1 to TRBJ1-2; D may be TRBD1 (5 bases). Germline assignment: CDR1 MNHNS and CDR2 SASEGT. This CDR3 region has 13 residues. Here the CDR3 DNA reads TGTGCTAGCAGTGAAGATGGGGGATATGGCTACACCTTA. Translating gives CASSEDGGYGYTL.

A word on this clonotype: At one boundary the junction diverges from the germline segment, which might be a read error. The chain uses TRBV6-6 and TRBJ2-1; D call uncertain. Germline V lookup: CDR1 MNHNY, CDR2 SVGAGI (reference sequence). The CDR3 consists of 16 residues. CDR3 DNA sequence: TGTGCCAGCAGGCCCTACATAGAATCAAGCTACAATGATCAGCTCTTC. The encoded protein is CASRPYIESSYNDQLF.

This clonotype was counted a single time. The limits of the CDR3 on the DNA are not certain, so only TCRdb's listed CDR3 is given. The V and J genes are TRBV6-5 and TRBJ1-2. The CDR3 is 16 residues long, ends included. CDR1 and CDR2 (germline): MNHEY, SVGAGI. CDR3 protein: CVSSHNRRGSNYGCTF.

Comments on this clonotype: One end of the junction is discordant with germline, which a read error may explain. The chain joins TRBV28 to TRBJ2-2; D is possibly TRBD1 (6 bases). Germline V gene sequence: CDR1 MDHEN, CDR2 SYDVKM. This CDR3 is 13 amino acids long. The CDR3 nucleotides are TGTTCCAGCGAGAAAGGGGGAGCCGGGGAGCTGTCTTTT. The encoded protein is CSSEKGGAGELSF.

This sequence joins TRBV12-3 or TRBV12-4 and TRBJ2-5; 11 bases line up with TRBD1. The CDR3 is 15 amino acids. Unmatched junction bases numbered 12, after V lost 9 bases and J lost 6 bases. The CDR3 nucleotides read TGTGCCAGTAGACCCAGTGGGACAGGGGGGCAGACCCAGTACTTC. This codes for CASRPSGTGGQTQYF.

In the case of this clonotype: At one end, the junction sequence differs from germline, possibly due to a read error. The V call is TRBV7-9, the J call TRBJ1-1; the D is unclear. Germline CDR1 SEHNR, CDR2 FQNEAQ (reference sequence). This CDR3 comprises 17 residues. CDR3 residues: CACSGRAGVSGNTEAFF. CDR3 DNA sequence: TGTGCCTGCAGCGGTCGGGCAGGAGTGAGTGGGAACACTGAAGCTTTCTTT.

Worth noting for this clonotype: The conserved final phenylalanine or tryptophan is absent from the CDR3, which likely points to a read error. It is unclear where the CDR3 begins or ends on the DNA, so no DNA is shown, and the CDR3 is as TCRdb lists it. The chain is built from TRBV12-3 or TRBV12-4 and TRBJ2-1; no DNA check was done on the table's D call, TRBD1. The CDR3 is made up of 13 amino acids, end residues included. CDR3 in amino acids: CASCLGQNNEQLV.